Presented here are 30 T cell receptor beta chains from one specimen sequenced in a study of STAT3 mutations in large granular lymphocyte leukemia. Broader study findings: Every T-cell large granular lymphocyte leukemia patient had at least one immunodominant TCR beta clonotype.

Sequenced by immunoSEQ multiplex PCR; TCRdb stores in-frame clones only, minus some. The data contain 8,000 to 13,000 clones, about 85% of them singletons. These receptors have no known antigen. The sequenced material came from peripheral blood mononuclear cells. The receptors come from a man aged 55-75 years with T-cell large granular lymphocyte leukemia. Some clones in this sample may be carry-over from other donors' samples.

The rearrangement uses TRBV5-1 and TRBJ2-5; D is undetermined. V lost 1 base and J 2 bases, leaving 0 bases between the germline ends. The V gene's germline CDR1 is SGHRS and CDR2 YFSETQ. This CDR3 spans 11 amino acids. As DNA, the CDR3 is TGCGCCAGCAGCTTGCAAGAGACCCAGTACTTC. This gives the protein CASSLQETQYF.

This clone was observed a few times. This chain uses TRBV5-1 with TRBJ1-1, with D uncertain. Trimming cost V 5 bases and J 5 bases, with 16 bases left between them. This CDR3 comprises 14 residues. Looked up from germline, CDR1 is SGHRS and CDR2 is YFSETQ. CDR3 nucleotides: TGCGCCAGCAGTGACCCGATGGGGTTTACTGAAGCTTTCTTT. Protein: CASSDPMGFTEAFF. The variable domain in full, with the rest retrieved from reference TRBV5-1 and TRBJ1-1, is KAGVTQTPRYLIKTRGQQVTLSCSPISGHRSVSWYQQTPGQGLQFLFEYFSETQRNKGNFPGRFSGRQFSNSRSEMNVSTLELGDSALYLCASSDPMGFTEAFFGQGTRLTVV.

The CDR3 loop reads CSVGTEAFF. Written as DNA, the CDR3 is TGCAGCGTTGGGACTGAAGCTTTCTTT. The rearrangement joins TRBV29-1 to TRBJ1-1; D uncertain. Germline CDR1 reads SQVTM; CDR2 reads ANQGSEA. V lost 4 bases and J lost 5, with 2 bases in between. This CDR3 has 9 residues.

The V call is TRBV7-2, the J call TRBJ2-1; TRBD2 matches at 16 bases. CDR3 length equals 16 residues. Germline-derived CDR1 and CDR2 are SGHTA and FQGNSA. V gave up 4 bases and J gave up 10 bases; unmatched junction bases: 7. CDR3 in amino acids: CASSSSTGLAGGEQFF. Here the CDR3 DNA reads TGTGCCAGCAGCTCGTCCACGGGACTAGCGGGGGGGGAGCAGTTCTTC.

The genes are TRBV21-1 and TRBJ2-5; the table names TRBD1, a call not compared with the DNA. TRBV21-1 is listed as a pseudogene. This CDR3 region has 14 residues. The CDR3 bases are TGTGCCAGCAACCCCTGGACAGGGTGGGAGACCCAGTACTTC. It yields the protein CASNPWTGWETQYF.

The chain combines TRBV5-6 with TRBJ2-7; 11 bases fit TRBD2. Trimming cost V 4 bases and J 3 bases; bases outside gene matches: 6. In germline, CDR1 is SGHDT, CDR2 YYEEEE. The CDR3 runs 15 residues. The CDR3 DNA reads TGTGCCAGCAGCATTCCGGGACTAGCGGACTACGAGCAGTACTTC. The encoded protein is CASSIPGLADYEQYF.

In nucleotides, the CDR3 is TGTGCCAGGAACCGGGAGGAGAGGGCCTACGAGCAGTACTTC. Its protein is CARNREERAYEQYF. The chain employs TRBV5-4 and TRBJ2-7, with 7 bases aligning to TRBD2. CDR3 size: 14 residues. The V gene end was trimmed by 8 bases and the J gene end by 2 bases; junction bases not matched to a gene: 10. Germline lookup yields CDR1 SGHNT and CDR2 YYREEE (reference sequence).

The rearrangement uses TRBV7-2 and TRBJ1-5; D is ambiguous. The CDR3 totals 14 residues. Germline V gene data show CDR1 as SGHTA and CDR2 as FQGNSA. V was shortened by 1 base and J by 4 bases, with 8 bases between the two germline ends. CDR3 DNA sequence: TGTGCCAGCAGCTTAGTAACAGTAAATCAGCCCCAGCATTTT. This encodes CASSLVTVNQPQHF.

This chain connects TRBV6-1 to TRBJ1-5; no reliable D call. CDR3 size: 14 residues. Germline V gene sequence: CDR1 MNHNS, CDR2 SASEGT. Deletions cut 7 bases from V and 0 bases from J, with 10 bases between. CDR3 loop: CASTLDGSNQPQHF. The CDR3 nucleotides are TGTGCCAGCACCTTGGACGGTAGCAATCAGCCCCAGCATTTT.

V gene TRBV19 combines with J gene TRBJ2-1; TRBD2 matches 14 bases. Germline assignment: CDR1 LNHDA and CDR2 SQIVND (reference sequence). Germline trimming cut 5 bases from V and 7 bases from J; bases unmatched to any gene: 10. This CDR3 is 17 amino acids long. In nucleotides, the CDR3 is TGTGCCAGTAGTCCCAGACTAGCGGGAGGGCCGGGGAATGAGCAGTTCTTC. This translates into CASSPRLAGGPGNEQFF.

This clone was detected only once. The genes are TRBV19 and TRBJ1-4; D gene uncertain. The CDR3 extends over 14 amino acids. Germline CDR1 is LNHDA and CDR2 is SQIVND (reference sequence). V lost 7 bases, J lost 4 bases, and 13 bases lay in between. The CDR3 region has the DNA TGTGCCAGTACCCTGGGTAGGGATAATGAAAAACTGTTTTTT. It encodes CASTLGRDNEKLFF.

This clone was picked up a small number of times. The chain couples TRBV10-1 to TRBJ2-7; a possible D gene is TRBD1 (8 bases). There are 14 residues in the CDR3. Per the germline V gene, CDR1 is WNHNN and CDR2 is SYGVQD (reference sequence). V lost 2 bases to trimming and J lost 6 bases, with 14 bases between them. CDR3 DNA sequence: TGCGCCAGCAGTGAGACAGGGGGGGCCTCCGAGCAGTACTTC. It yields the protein CASSETGGASEQYF.

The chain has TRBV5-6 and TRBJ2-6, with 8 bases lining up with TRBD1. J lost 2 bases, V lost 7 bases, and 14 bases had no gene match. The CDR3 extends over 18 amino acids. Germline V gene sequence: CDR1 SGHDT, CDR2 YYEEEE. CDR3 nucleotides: TGTGCCAGCGGAGGGACAGGTAATTTCGTTCCTGGGGCCAACGTCCTGACTTTC. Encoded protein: CASGGTGNFVPGANVLTF.

CDR3 nucleotide sequence: TGCGCCAGCAGCTTGGTGCCTAGCGGGAAGGGGGGGCAGTTCTTC. Translation gives CASSLVPSGKGGQFF. J is TRBJ2-1 and V is TRBV5-1; 9 positions match TRBD2. V lost 0 bases to trimming and J lost 12 bases; unmatched junction nucleotides: 10. Germline V CDR1 and CDR2: SGHRS, YFSETQ. The CDR3 sequence is 15 residues long.

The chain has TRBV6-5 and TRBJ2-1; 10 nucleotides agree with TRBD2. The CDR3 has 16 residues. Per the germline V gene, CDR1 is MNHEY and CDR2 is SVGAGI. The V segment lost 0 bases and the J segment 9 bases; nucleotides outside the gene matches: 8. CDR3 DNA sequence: TGTGCCAGCAGTTACTCGTCTAGCGGGAGTGGCGGTGAGCAGTTCTTC. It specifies CASSYSSSGSGGEQFF.

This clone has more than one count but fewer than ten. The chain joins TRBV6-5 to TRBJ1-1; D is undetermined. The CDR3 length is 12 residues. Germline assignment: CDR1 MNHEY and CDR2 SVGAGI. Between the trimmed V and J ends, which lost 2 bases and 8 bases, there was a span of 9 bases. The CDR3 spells CASSYLTAEAFF. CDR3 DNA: TGTGCCAGCAGTTACCTGACCGCAGAAGCTTTCTTT.

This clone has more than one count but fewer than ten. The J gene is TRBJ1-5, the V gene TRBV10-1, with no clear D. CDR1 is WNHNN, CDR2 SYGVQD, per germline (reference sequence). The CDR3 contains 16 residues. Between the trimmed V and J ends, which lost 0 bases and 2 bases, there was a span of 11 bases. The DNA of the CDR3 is TGCGCCAGCAGTGAGTCACCAGTCGGGGGCAATCAGCCCCAGCATTTT. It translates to CASSESPVGGNQPQHF.

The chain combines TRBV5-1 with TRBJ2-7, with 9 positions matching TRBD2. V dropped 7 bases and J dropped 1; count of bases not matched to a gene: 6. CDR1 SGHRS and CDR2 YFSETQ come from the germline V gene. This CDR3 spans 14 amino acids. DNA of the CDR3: TGCGCCAGCCATAGCGGGAGTGTATCCTACGAGCAGTACTTC. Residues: CASHSGSVSYEQYF.

The CDR3 DNA sequence: TGTGCCAGCAGCCCTAGGGAGGCCACGAACACCGGGGAGCTGTTTTTT. It codes for CASSPREATNTGELFF. The chain has TRBV11-1 and TRBJ2-2; maybe TRBD2 (6 bases). This CDR3 region has 16 residues. Germline V gives CDR1 SGHAT, CDR2 FQDESV (reference sequence). With 5 bases removed from V and 0 bases from J, the gap between germline ends came to 13 bases.

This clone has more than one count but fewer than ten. The CDR3 is CASSYGTGGSHEQYF. The CDR3 DNA reads as TGTGCCAGCAGTTACGGGACAGGGGGTTCCCACGAGCAGTACTTC. The chain is built from TRBV6-5 and TRBJ2-7; TRBD1 agrees at 11 bases. The germline CDR1 and CDR2 sequences are MNHEY and SVGAGI. The CDR3 has 15 amino acids. The J segment lost 5 bases and the V segment lost 2 bases, leaving 5 bases of the junction unmatched.

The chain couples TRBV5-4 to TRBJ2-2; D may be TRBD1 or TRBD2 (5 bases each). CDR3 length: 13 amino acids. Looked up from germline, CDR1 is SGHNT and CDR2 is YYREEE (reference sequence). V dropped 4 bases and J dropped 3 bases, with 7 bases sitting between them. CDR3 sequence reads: CASSRDHTGELFF. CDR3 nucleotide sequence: TGTGCCAGCAGCCGGGACCACACCGGGGAGCTGTTTTTT. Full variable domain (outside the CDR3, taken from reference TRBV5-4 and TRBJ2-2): ETGVTQSPTHLIKTRGQQVTLRCSSQSGHNTVSWYQQALGQGPQFIFQYYREEENGRGNFPPRFSGLQFPNYSSELNVNALELDDSALYLCASSRDHTGELFFGEGSRLTVL.

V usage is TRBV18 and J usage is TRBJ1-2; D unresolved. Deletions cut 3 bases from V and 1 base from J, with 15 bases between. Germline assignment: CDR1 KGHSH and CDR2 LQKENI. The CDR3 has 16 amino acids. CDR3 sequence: CASSPVDGLLNYGYTF. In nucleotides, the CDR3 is TGTGCCAGCTCACCGGTCGACGGGCTACTTAACTATGGCTACACCTTC.

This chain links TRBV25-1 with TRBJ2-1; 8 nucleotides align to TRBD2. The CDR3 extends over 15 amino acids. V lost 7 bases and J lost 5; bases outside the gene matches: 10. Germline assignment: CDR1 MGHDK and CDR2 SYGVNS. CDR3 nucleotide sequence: TGTGCCAGCATCGCCCCAGCGGGAGTGGACAATGAGCAGTTCTTC. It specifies CASIAPAGVDNEQFF.

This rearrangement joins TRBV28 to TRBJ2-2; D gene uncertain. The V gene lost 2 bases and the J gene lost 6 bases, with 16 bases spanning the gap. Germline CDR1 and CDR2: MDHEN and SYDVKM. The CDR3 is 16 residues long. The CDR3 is CASSLAQLGLAGELFF. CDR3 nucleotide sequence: TGTGCCAGCAGTTTAGCACAACTCGGTTTGGCCGGGGAGCTGTTTTTT.

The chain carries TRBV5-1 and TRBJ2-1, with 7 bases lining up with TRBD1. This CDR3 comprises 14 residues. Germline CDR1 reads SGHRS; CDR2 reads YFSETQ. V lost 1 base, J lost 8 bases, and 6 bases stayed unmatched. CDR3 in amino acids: CASSLQGGAYEQFF. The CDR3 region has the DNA TGCGCCAGCAGCTTGCAAGGGGGCGCTTATGAGCAGTTCTTC.

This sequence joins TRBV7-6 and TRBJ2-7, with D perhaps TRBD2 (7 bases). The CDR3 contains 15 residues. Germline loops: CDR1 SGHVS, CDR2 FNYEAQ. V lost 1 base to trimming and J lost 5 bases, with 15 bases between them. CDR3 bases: TGTGCCAGCAGCTTAGGTGTCGGGGGGCCCGACGAGCAGTACTTC. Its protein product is CASSLGVGGPDEQYF.

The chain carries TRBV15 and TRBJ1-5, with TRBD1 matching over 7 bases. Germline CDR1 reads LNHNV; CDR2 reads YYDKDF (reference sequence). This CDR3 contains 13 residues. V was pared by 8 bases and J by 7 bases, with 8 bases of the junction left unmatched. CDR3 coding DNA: TGTGCCACCCTCGACAGGGAGGGCCAGCCCCAGCATTTT. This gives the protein CATLDREGQPQHF.

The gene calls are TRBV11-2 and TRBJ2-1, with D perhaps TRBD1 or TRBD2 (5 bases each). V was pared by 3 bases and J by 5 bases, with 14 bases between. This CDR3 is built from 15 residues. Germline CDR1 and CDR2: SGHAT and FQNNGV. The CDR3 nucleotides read TGTGCCAGCAGCTTGCAGGGACCCCTGAACAATGAGCAGTTCTTC. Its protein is CASSLQGPLNNEQFF.

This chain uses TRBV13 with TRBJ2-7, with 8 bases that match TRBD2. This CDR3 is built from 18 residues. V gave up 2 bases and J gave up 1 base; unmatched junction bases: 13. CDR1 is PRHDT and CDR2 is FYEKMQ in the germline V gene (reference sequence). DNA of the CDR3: TGTGCCAGCAGCTTAAATTCTCGTGTCAGCGGGAGATCCTACGAGCAGTACTTC. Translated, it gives CASSLNSRVSGRSYEQYF. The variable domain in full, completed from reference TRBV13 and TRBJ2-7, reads AAGVIQSPRHLIKEKRETATLKCYPIPRHDTVYWYQQGPGQDPQFLISFYEKMQSDKGSIPDRFSAQQFSDYHSELNMSSLELGDSALYFCASSLNSRVSGRSYEQYFGPGTRLTVT.

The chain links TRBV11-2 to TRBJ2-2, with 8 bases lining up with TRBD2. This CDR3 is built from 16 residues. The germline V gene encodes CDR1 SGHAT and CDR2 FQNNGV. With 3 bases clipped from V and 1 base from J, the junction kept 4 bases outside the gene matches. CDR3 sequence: CASSFSAGGNTGELFF. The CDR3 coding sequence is TGTGCCAGCAGCTTTTCTGCGGGAGGGAACACCGGGGAGCTGTTTTTT.